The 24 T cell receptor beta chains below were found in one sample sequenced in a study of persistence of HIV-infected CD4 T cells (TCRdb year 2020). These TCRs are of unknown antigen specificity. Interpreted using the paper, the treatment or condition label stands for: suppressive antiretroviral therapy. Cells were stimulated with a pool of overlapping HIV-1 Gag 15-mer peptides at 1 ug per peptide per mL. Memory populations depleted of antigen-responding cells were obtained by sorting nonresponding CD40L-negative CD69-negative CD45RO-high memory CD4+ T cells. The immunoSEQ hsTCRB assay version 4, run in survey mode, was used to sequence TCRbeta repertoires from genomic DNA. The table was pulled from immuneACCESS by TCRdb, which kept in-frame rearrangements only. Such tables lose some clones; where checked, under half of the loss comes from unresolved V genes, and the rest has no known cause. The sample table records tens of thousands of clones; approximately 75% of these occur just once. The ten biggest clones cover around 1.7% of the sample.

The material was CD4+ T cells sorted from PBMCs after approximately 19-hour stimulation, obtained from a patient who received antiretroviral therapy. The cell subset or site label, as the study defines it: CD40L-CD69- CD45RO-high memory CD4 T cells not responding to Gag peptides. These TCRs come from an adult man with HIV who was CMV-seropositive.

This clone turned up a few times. CDR3 region: CASSLIGQGAGNTIYF. DNA of the CDR3: TGTGCCAGCAGTTTAATAGGGCAGGGGGCTGGAAACACCATATATTTT. The chain carries TRBV27 and TRBJ1-3; 7 bases fit TRBD1. This CDR3 has 16 residues. The V and J ends lost 2 bases and 2 bases, in that order; junction bases with no gene match: 6. Germline CDR1 and CDR2: MNHEY and SMNVEV (reference sequence).

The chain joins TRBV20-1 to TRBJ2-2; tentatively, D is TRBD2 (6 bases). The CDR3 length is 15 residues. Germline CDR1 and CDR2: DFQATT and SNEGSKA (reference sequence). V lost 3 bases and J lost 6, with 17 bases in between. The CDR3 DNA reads TGCAGTGCTAGTTTCGGGACTGGCAAGGCCGGGGAGCTGTTTTTT. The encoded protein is CSASFGTGKAGELFF.

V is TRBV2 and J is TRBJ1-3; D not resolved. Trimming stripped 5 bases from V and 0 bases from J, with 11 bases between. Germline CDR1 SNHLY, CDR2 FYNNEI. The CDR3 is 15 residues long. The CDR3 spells CASSTSTGSGNTIYF. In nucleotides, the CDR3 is TGTGCCAGCAGTACATCGACGGGCTCTGGAAACACCATATATTTT.

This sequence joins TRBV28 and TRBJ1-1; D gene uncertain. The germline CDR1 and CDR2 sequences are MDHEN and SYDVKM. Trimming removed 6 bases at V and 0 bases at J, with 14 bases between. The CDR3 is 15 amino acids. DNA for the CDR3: TGTGCCAGCAGCCCCCCCGGGATCTTGAACACTGAAGCTTTCTTT. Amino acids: CASSPPGILNTEAFF.

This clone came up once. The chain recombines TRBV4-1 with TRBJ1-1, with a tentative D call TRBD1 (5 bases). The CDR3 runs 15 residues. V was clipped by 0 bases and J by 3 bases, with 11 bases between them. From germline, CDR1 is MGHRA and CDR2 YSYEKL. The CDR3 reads CASSQDRTIYTEAFF. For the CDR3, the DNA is TGCGCCAGCAGCCAAGACAGGACAATCTACACTGAAGCTTTCTTT.

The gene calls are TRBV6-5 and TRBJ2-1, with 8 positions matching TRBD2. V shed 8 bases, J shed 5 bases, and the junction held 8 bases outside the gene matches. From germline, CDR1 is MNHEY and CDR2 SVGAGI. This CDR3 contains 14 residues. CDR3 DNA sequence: TGTGCCAGCTGGACGGGGGGGACTAACAATGAGCAGTTCTTC. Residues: CASWTGGTNNEQFF.

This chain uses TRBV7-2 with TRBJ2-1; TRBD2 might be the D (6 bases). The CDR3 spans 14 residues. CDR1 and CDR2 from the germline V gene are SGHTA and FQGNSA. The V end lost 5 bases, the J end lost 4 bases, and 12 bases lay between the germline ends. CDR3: CASSTPGVYNEQFF. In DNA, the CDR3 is TGTGCCAGCAGCACCCCGGGGGTATACAATGAGCAGTTCTTC.

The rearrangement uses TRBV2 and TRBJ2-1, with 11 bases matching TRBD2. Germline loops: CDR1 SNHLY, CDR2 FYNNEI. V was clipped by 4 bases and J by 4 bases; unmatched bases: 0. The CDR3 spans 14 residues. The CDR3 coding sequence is TGTGCCAGCAGTGGGACTAGCGGGTACAATGAGCAGTTCTTC. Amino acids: CASSGTSGYNEQFF.

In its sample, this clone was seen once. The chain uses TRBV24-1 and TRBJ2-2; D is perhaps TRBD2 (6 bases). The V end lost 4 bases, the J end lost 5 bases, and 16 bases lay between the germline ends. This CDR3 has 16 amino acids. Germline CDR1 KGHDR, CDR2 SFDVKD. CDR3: CATSDPEPGRTGELFF. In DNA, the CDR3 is TGTGCCACCAGTGACCCTGAGCCAGGGAGGACCGGGGAGCTGTTTTTT.

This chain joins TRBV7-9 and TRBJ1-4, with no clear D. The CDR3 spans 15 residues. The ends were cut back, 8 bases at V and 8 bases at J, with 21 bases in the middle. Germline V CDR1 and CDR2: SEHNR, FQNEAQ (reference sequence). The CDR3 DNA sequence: TGTGCCAGCTTGGTGACGGAAACGTTCCCGGAAAAACTGTTTTTT. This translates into CASLVTETFPEKLFF.

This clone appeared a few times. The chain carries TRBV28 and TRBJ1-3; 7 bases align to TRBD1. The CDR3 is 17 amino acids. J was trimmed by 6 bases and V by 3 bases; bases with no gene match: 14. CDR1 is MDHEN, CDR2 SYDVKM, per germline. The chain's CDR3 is CASSFGGQVTKENTIYF. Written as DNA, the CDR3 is TGTGCCAGCAGTTTTGGAGGACAGGTTACTAAGGAAAACACCATATATTTT.

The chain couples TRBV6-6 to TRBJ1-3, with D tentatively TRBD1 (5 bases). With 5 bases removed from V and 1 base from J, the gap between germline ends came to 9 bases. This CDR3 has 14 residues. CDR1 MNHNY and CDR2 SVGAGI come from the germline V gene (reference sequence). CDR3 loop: CASSPRESGNTIYF. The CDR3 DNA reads TGTGCCAGCAGTCCCAGGGAGTCTGGAAACACCATATATTTT.

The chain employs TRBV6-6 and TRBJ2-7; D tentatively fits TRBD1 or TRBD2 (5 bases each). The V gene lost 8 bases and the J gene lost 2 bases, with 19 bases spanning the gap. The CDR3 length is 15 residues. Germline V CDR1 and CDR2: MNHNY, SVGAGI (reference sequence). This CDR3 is CASLRDVSGTYEQYF. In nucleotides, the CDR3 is TGTGCCAGCCTACGGGACGTTAGTGGGACCTACGAGCAGTACTTC.

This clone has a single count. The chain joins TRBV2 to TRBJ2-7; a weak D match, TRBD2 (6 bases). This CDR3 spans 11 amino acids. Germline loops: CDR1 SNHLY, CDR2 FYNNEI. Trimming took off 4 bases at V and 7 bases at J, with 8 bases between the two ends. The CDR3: CASSVRGEQYF. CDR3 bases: TGTGCCAGCAGTGTCCGGGGGGAGCAGTACTTC.

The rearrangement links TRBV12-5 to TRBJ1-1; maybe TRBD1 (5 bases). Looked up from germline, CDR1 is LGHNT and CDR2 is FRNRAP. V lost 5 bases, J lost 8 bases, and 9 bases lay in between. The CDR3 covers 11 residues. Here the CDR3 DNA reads TGTGCTAGTGGTCTGACAGTAGAAGCTTTCTTT. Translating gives CASGLTVEAFF.

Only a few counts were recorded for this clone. The CDR3 sequence is CASSITGARTEAFF. The CDR3 DNA sequence: TGTGCCAGCAGTATAACAGGGGCGAGGACTGAAGCTTTCTTT. This chain links TRBV5-5 with TRBJ1-1; 7 bases agree with TRBD1. The CDR3 contains 14 residues. J lost 5 bases, V lost 5 bases, and 9 bases had no gene match. CDR1 is SGHKS and CDR2 is YYEKEE in the germline V gene (reference sequence).

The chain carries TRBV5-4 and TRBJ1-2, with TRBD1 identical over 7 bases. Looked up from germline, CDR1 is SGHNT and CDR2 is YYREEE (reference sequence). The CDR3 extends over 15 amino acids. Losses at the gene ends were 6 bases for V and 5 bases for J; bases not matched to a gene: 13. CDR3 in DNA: TGTGCCAGCACCGGAGGAGGGGGCAGAGGTTATGGCTACACCTTC. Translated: CASTGGGGRGYGYTF.

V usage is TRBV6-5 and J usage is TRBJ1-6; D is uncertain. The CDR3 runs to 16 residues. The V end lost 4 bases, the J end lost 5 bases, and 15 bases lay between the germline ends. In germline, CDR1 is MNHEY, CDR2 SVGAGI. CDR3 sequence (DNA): TGTGCCAGCAGTTTCCTCCGGGGAAGAGATAATTCACCCCTCCACTTT. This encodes CASSFLRGRDNSPLHF.

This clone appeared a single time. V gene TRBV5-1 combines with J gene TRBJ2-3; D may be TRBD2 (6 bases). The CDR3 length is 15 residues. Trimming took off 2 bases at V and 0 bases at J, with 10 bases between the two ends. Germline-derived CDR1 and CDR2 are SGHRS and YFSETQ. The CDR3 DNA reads TGCGCCAGCAGCTTTGCGGGGAGAAGCACAGATACGCAGTATTTT. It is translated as CASSFAGRSTDTQYF.

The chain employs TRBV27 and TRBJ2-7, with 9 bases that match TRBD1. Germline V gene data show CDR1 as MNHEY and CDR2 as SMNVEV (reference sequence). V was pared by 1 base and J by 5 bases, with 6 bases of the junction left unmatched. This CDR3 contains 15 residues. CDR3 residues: CASSLYGTGFNEQYF. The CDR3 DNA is TGTGCCAGCAGTTTATACGGGACAGGGTTCAACGAGCAGTACTTC.

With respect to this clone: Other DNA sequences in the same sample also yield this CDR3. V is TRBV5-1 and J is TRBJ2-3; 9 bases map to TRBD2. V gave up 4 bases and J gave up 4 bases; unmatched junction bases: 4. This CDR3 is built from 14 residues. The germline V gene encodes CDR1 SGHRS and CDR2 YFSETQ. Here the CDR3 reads CASSISGGPDTQYF. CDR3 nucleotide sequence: TGCGCCAGCAGCATTAGCGGGGGACCAGATACGCAGTATTTT.

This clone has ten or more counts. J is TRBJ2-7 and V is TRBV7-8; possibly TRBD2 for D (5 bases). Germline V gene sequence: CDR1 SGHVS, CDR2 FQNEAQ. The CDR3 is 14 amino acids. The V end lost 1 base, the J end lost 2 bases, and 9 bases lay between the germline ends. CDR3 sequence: CASSLGELTYEQYF. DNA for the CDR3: TGTGCCAGCAGCTTAGGGGAGTTGACCTACGAGCAGTACTTC.

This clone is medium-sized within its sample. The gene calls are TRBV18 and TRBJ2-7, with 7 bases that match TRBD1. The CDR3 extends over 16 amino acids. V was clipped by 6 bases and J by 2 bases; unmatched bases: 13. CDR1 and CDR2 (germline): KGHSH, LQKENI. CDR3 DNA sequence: TGTGCCAGCTCCCTTCTTCCGGGACAGAACACCTACGAGCAGTACTTC. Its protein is CASSLLPGQNTYEQYF.

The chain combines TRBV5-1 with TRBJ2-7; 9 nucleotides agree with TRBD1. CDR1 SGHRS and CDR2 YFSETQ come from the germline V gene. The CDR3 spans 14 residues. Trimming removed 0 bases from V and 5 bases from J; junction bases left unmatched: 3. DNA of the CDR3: TGCGCCAGCAGCTTGGAGAGACAGGGGGACGAGCAGTACTTC. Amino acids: CASSLERQGDEQYF.